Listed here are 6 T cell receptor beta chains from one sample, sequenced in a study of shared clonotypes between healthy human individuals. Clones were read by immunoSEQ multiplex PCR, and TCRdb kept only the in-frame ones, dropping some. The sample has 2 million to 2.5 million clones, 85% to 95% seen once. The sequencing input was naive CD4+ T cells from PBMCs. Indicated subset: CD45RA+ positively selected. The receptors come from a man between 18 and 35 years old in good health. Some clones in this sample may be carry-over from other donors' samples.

For the CDR3, the DNA is TGCGCCAGCAGCTTGGAAGTCCCCCCGGTCACCGGGGAGCTGTTTTTT. Its protein is CASSLEVPPVTGELFF. This rearrangement joins TRBV5-1 to TRBJ2-2; D not certain. The CDR3 extends over 16 amino acids. V was trimmed by 0 bases and J by 4 bases, leaving 13 bases between them. Per the germline V gene, CDR1 is SGHRS and CDR2 is YFSETQ.

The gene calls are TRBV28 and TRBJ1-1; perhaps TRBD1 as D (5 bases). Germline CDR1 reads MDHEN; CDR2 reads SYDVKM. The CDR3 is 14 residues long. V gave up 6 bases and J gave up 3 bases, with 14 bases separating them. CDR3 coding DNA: TGTGCCAGCAGGGGCGGGGGAGGAGACACTGAAGCTTTCTTT. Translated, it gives CASRGGGGDTEAFF.

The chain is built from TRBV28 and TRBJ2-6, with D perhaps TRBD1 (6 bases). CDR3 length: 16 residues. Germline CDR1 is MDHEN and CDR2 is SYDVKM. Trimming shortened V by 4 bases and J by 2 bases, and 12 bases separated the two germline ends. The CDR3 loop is CASSSIRGPGANVLTF. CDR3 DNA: TGTGCCAGCAGTTCGATCAGGGGCCCTGGGGCCAACGTCCTGACTTTC.

The CDR3 loop is CASSQKTSGIGELFF. The CDR3 region has the DNA TGTGCCAGCAGCCAGAAGACTAGTGGTATCGGGGAGCTGTTTTTT. The genes are TRBV5-4 and TRBJ2-2; tentatively, D is TRBD2 (6 bases). This CDR3 has 15 amino acids. Looked up from germline, CDR1 is SGHNT and CDR2 is YYREEE (reference sequence). Deletions cut 4 bases from V and 7 bases from J, with 17 bases between.

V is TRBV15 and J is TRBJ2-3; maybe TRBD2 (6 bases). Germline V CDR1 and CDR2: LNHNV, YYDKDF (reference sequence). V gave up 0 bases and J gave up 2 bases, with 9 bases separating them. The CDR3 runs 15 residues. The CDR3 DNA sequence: TGTGCCACCAGCAGAGATGGGCGGGACACAGATACGCAGTATTTT. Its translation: CATSRDGRDTDTQYF.

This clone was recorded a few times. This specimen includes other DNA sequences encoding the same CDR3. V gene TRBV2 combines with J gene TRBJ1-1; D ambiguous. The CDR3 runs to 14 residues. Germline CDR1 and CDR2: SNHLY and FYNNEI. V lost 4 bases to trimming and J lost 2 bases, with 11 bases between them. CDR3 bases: TGTGCCAGCAGTGTTGAAGGTAGAAACACTGAAGCTTTCTTT. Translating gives CASSVEGRNTEAFF.